This is a list of T cell receptor beta chains from one sample in a study of beta chain features in type 1 diabetes. The assay was immunoSEQ multiplex PCR, and TCRdb's table has in-frame clones only and misses some. The profile shows roughly 260,000 clones, around 9.9% of them singletons. The material sequenced was naive CD4+ T cells from blood. These receptor sequences come from a young man with type 1 diabetes. Each CDR3 is given with its conserved first and last residue. Fields, in order: CDR3 protein, clone size, J gene, V gene. Size tells how often a clone was seen (once, few, many) or the class of an expanded clone, and some rows leave it out.

CASSRSTSANTGELFF,-,TRBJ2-2,TRBV9
CASSLGQGNQPQHF,few,TRBJ1-5,TRBV7-9
CASTRRRMDDYGYTF,-,TRBJ1-2,TRBV9
CASTFTLAGGRDEQFF,-,TRBJ2-1,TRBV2
CAISAQGVRETQYF,-,TRBJ2-5,TRBV10-3
CASGGGTGMLLFF,-,TRBJ1-4,TRBV28
CASSPRSTGEQYF,few,TRBJ2-7,TRBV6-6
CASSERTGMGSPLHF,-,TRBJ1-6,TRBV14
CASSADPPGEQYF,few,TRBJ2-7,TRBV2
CASSSLDRPVGAEQFF,-,TRBJ2-1,TRBV7-3
CASSMRENSYEQYF,-,TRBJ2-7,TRBV19
CASSLGQGNEQYF,-,TRBJ2-7,TRBV5-1
CASSLSTGNTGELFF,-,TRBJ2-2,TRBV7-3
CASSSRLAGGYNEQFF,few,TRBJ2-1,TRBV11-1
CASSPGGGQPQHF,few,TRBJ1-5,TRBV5-4
CSTAGGKWETQYF,few,TRBJ2-5,TRBV29-1
CASSPLTGVGTDTQYF,-,TRBJ2-3,TRBV7-3
CASSNTGAGNTIYF,-,TRBJ1-3,TRBV28
CASSLGTGMNTEAFF,few,TRBJ1-1,TRBV7-8
CATSTVQSGAWYF,few,TRBJ2-7,TRBV15
CASTSIAGSSYEQYF,-,TRBJ2-7,TRBV2
CASSPGTGEKYF,few,TRBJ2-3,TRBV4-3
CASSFGLAPYNEQFF,-,TRBJ2-1,TRBV7-2
CASSLSGTGYYEQYF,-,TRBJ2-7,TRBV7-2
CASKAGPYEQYF,few,TRBJ2-7,TRBV28
CASSLSGTGDEKLFF,-,TRBJ1-4,TRBV19
CASSLGEGYEQYF,-,TRBJ2-7,TRBV5-1
CASSQALAGATDTQYF,-,TRBJ2-3,TRBV4-2
CASRPGTGGTYEQYF,-,TRBJ2-7,TRBV6-6
CASSLPSSLGATDTQYF,few,TRBJ2-3,TRBV25-1
CASSALAPGQINSPLHF,few,TRBJ1-6,TRBV11-2
CASSDGLAGLYNEQFF,once,TRBJ2-1,TRBV27
CASREQGGTEAFF,few,TRBJ1-1,TRBV5-1
CASSQEDIWNSPLHF,few,TRBJ1-6,TRBV4-1
CASSLNLAGGSDTQYF,-,TRBJ2-3,TRBV7-9
CASSTARDTFEAFF,-,TRBJ1-1,TRBV19
CASPGQGSSPLHF,few,TRBJ1-6,TRBV7-2
CAWSVARSQPQHF,-,TRBJ1-5,TRBV30
CASSLAPGQGFNEQFF,-,TRBJ2-1,TRBV7-2
CASSLAQGADTQYF,few,TRBJ2-3,TRBV5-4
CASSFRGRGYGYTF,few,TRBJ1-2,TRBV9
CATSRDQGAWETQYF,few,TRBJ2-5,TRBV15
CASKFSGSGANVLTF,-,TRBJ2-6,TRBV2
CASRRTGGTEAFF,few,TRBJ1-1,TRBV27
CASSPWTGSNEQFF,-,TRBJ2-1,TRBV14
CASTKSTSGSNEQFF,few,TRBJ2-1,TRBV9
CASRTGTGEIVLFF,few,TRBJ1-4,TRBV2
CASSFSLEGNYGYTF,-,TRBJ1-2,TRBV5-1
CASSQEDRQETQYF,few,TRBJ2-5,TRBV4-3
CASTATGTSTDTQYF,-,TRBJ2-3,TRBV6-1
CASSPRRGPGELFF,few,TRBJ2-2,TRBV9
CSVEGGPANYGYTF,-,TRBJ1-2,TRBV29-1
CASTISGTGYGYTF,-,TRBJ1-2,TRBV19